The entry below describes one T cell receptor (beta chain). TCRdb used MiXCR to reprocess the RT-PCR reads, holding one entry per CDR3 protein. The sample shows around 700,000 distinct CDR3 sequences, 11% to 15% of them seen only once. This CDR3 spans 14 amino acids. V dropped 5 bases and J dropped 5; count of bases not matched to a gene: 9. CDR1 DFQATT and CDR2 SNEGSKA come from the germline V gene (reference sequence). The rearrangement joins TRBV20-1 to TRBJ2-5; 9 positions agree with TRBD2. The sequencing sample was made of memory CD4+ T cells from blood. This receptor was taken from a female donor in good health, serving as a healthy control. The CDR3 region has the DNA TGCAGTGCTCCTAGCGGGACTTGGGGGGAGACCCAGTACTTC. Translating it yields CSAPSGTWGETQYF.